These 10 T cell receptor beta chains share one sample of origin, sequenced in a study of T cell changes during pregnancy in multiple sclerosis. Sequenced by immunoSEQ multiplex PCR; TCRdb stores in-frame clones only, minus some. The sample holds 60,000 to 75,000 clones, about 90% seen once. The sequenced sample was peripheral blood, obtained in the second trimester of pregnancy. Receptors originate from a female donor in good health, enrolled as a control in a pregnancy study.

The V call is TRBV5-1, the J call TRBJ2-1; 7 bases match TRBD2. V gave up 4 bases and J gave up 6 bases; unmatched junction bases: 10. Germline V gene sequence: CDR1 SGHRS, CDR2 YFSETQ. The CDR3 is 15 residues long. The CDR3 bases are TGCGCCAGCAGCCAGATTACCGGCGGGAGCAATGAGCAGTTCTTC. This codes for CASSQITGGSNEQFF.

This chain joins TRBV7-9 and TRBJ2-7, with D hard to call. This CDR3 region has 14 residues. V gave up 1 base and J gave up 2 bases, with 9 bases separating them. Per germline, CDR1 SEHNR and CDR2 FQNEAQ (reference sequence). In nucleotides, the CDR3 is TGTGCCAGCAGCTTAGTAGGCACTACCTACGAGCAGTACTTC. Translated, it gives CASSLVGTTYEQYF. Supplemented by reference TRBV7-9 and TRBJ2-7, the full variable domain reads DTGVSQNPRHKITKRGQNVTFRCDPISEHNRLYWYRQTLGQGPEFLTYFQNEAQLEKSRLLSDRFSAERPKGSFSTLEIQRTEQGDSAMYLCASSLVGTTYEQYFGPGTRLTVT.

The chain links TRBV5-6 to TRBJ2-5, with 12 bases fitting TRBD2. Per germline, CDR1 SGHDT and CDR2 YYEEEE. V gave up 4 bases and J gave up 2 bases; unmatched junction bases: 6. This CDR3 is built from 16 residues. The CDR3 DNA sequence: TGTGCCAGCAGCAAAACTAGCGGGGGGTGGCAAGAGACCCAGTACTTC. Residues: CASSKTSGGWQETQYF.

The genes are TRBV4-1 and TRBJ2-3, with 7 bases matching TRBD2. V gave up 4 bases and J gave up 5 bases; unmatched junction bases: 12. In germline, CDR1 is MGHRA, CDR2 YSYEKL. CDR3 length: 16 residues. The CDR3 DNA reads as TGCGCCAGCAGCCCCCCAAAGGGCCAGCGGGGAGATACGCAGTATTTT. Residues: CASSPPKGQRGDTQYF.

V is TRBV19 and J is TRBJ2-1, with 8 bases identical to TRBD2. V lost 6 bases, J lost 2 bases, and 9 bases stayed unmatched. This CDR3 spans 16 amino acids. Germline CDR1 is LNHDA and CDR2 is SQIVND (reference sequence). The CDR3 here is CASRGLGERTYNEQFF. CDR3 coding DNA: TGTGCCAGTAGGGGACTAGGGGAACGCACCTACAATGAGCAGTTCTTC.

J is TRBJ1-5 and V is TRBV7-3; tentatively, D is TRBD1 (5 bases). Germline CDR1 is SGHTA and CDR2 is FQGTGA. Trimming took off 5 bases at V and 4 bases at J, with 12 bases between the two ends. This CDR3 is 14 amino acids long. The CDR3 DNA is TGTGCCAGCAGCCGCAGGGATGGGAATCAGCCCCAGCATTTT. This codes for CASSRRDGNQPQHF.

The chain is built from TRBV7-8 and TRBJ2-1; TRBD2 aligns across 11 bases. Trimming removed 0 bases from V and 1 base from J; junction bases left unmatched: 5. This CDR3 contains 18 residues. The germline CDR1 and CDR2 sequences are SGHVS and FQNEAQ. CDR3 loop: CASSLAASGGLSYNEQFF. CDR3 bases: TGTGCCAGCAGCTTAGCTGCTAGCGGGGGGCTTTCCTACAATGAGCAGTTCTTC.

The chain's CDR3 is CSVWTSGGVDTQYF. The CDR3 DNA reads as TGCAGCGTATGGACTAGCGGGGGGGTAGATACGCAGTATTTT. The chain joins TRBV29-1 to TRBJ2-3; 15 bases match TRBD2. This CDR3 region has 14 residues. V was pared by 6 bases and J by 5 bases, with 3 bases of the junction left unmatched. CDR1 is SQVTM, CDR2 ANQGSEA, per germline.

Details on this clone: This CDR3 is also generated by other DNA sequences in the sample. The CDR3 nucleotides read TGCAGTGCTAGAGACAACTACGAGCAGTACTTC. It encodes CSARDNYEQYF. The rearrangement uses TRBV20-1 and TRBJ2-7; D is ambiguous. Germline CDR1 and CDR2: DFQATT and SNEGSKA (reference sequence). Trimming pared 0 bases from V and 3 bases from J, leaving 3 bases between. There are 11 residues in the CDR3.

The chain employs TRBV30 and TRBJ2-1; D is uncertain. The CDR3 covers 14 residues. V was pared by 3 bases and J by 5 bases, with 14 bases between. Germline loops: CDR1 GTSNPN, CDR2 SVGIG (reference sequence). In DNA, the CDR3 is TGTGCCTGGAGCTGGGCTGGCCCAAACAATGAGCAGTTCTTC. This gives the protein CAWSWAGPNNEQFF.